This TCR beta chain was sequenced for a study of T cell repertoires in cytomegalovirus infection. The overall study: It was the public TCR beta signatures that indicated both CMV infection and matching HLA type.

Trimming removed 0 bases from V and 7 bases from J; junction bases left unmatched: 23. This CDR3 has 22 residues. The germline gives CDR1 SEHNR, CDR2 FQNEAQ (reference sequence). Study observations and caveats: The cumulative frequency of public TCR beta families distinguished individuals who carried CMV together with the relevant HLA. HLA-C-restricted CMV-specific TCR beta clonotypes prevailed in the ex vivo response.

This clonotype was observed many times. Its antigen remains unidentified. MiXCR, applied by TCRdb to the reads, yields one record per CDR3 protein. The sample lists 450,000 to 550,000 distinct CDR3 sequences, 16% seen once, with roughly a quarter in the top ten. The sample comprised CD8+ T cells from PBMCs. The TCR comes from a human donor in good health (CMV status not recorded). Some clones in this sample may be carry-over from other donors' samples. J is TRBJ2-1 and V is TRBV7-9, with 11 nucleotides matching TRBD2. CDR3 coding DNA: TGTGCCAGCAGCTTAGCACTTGTTCGGGAACTAGCGGGAGAAATTGGGTGGAATGAGCAGTTCTTC. It encodes CASSLALVRELAGEIGWNEQFF.